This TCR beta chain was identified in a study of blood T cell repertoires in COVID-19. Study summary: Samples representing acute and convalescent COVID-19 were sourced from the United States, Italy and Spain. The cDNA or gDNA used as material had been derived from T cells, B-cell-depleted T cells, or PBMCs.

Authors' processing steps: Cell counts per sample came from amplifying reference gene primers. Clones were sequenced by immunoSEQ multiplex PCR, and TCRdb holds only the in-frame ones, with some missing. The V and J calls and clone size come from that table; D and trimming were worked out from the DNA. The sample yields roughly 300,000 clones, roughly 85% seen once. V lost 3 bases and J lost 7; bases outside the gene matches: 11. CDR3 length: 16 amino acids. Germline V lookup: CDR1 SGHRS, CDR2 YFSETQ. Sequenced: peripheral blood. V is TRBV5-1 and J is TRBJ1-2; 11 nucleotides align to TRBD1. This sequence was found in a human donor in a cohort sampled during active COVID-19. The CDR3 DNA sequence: TGCGCCAGCAGCTCCGGACAGGGGGCTGCTCTGGGTGGCTACACCTTC. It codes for CASSSGQGAALGGYTF.